A single sample is the source of the 27 T cell receptor beta chains below, sequenced in a study of shared clonotypes between healthy human individuals. Measured with immunoSEQ multiplex PCR; TCRdb has only the in-frame clones, and not every one. The sample lists more than 1,200,000 clones, 98% to 99% seen once, with 0.36% in the top ten. What was sequenced was naive CD4+ T cells sorted from blood. Subset here: CD45RA+ positively selected. The source is a man in his thirties or forties in good health.

V usage is TRBV2 and J usage is TRBJ2-1; unclear D gene. V gave up 7 bases and J gave up 4 bases, with 17 bases separating them. CDR1 and CDR2 from the germline V gene are SNHLY and FYNNEI. CDR3 length: 15 residues. CDR3 residues: CASIDVGLGYNEQFF. Written as DNA, the CDR3 is TGTGCCAGCATTGACGTGGGATTAGGTTACAATGAGCAGTTCTTC.

The CDR3 DNA reads TGTGCCAGCAGTGAAGCCGGGGCGGGTACTCAAGAGACCCAGTACTTC. As protein: CASSEAGAGTQETQYF. The J gene is TRBJ2-5, the V gene TRBV2, with D possibly being TRBD1 or TRBD2 (5 bases each). Germline V CDR1 and CDR2: SNHLY, FYNNEI. Trimming took off 0 bases at V and 2 bases at J, with 13 bases between the two ends. This CDR3 is built from 16 residues.

The chain carries TRBV4-3 and TRBJ1-5, with TRBD1 identical over 7 bases. Per germline, CDR1 LGHNA and CDR2 YSLEER. This CDR3 contains 15 residues. V lost 0 bases, J lost 3 bases, and 2 bases stayed unmatched. The CDR3, as DNA: TGCGCCAGCAGCCAAGAGACAGGGACCAATCAGCCCCAGCATTTT. This gives the protein CASSQETGTNQPQHF.

With respect to this clone: This CDR3 is also generated by other DNA sequences in the sample. This rearrangement joins TRBV29-1 to TRBJ2-3; possibly TRBD1 or TRBD2 for D (5 bases each). Germline V gene lookup returns CDR1 SQVTM and CDR2 ANQGSEA. The germline V and J ends were trimmed by 4 bases and 3 bases, with 11 bases remaining between them. This CDR3 comprises 13 residues. The CDR3 nucleotides are TGCAGCGTTGCGGGACGGTATACAGATACGCAGTATTTT. This codes for CSVAGRYTDTQYF.

The gene calls are TRBV7-9 and TRBJ2-3, with D hard to call. In germline, CDR1 is SEHNR, CDR2 FQNEAQ (reference sequence). The CDR3 totals 15 residues. The V gene lost 8 bases and the J gene lost 3 bases, with 18 bases spanning the gap. The DNA for the CDR3 is TGTGCCAGCCGGATGGTTGCACTTCCGACAGATACGCAGTATTTT. Translated, it gives CASRMVALPTDTQYF.

For this clone: Other DNA sequences in this sample translate to the same CDR3. V usage is TRBV2 and J usage is TRBJ2-7; perhaps TRBD1 as D (6 bases). Germline CDR1 reads SNHLY; CDR2 reads FYNNEI. This CDR3 has 13 amino acids. V lost 6 bases to trimming and J lost 1 base, with 10 bases between them. The CDR3 protein is CASRTDSSYEQYF. CDR3 nucleotides: TGTGCCAGCAGGACGGACAGTTCCTACGAGCAGTACTTC.

About this clone: Other DNA sequences in the same sample also yield this CDR3. V is TRBV15 and J is TRBJ1-5; TRBD1 matches 8 bases. V shed 5 bases and J 7 bases; nucleotides not matched to a gene: 4. The CDR3 has 13 amino acids. Germline V gene lookup returns CDR1 LNHNV and CDR2 YYDKDF (reference sequence). CDR3 residues: CATSLTGGQPQHF. For the CDR3, the DNA is TGTGCCACCAGCCTAACAGGGGGGCAGCCCCAGCATTTT.

The chain carries TRBV7-2 and TRBJ2-1, with D tentatively TRBD1 (6 bases). The CDR3 covers 15 residues. V was cut by 1 base and J by 0 bases, with 7 bases left in between. CDR1 SGHTA and CDR2 FQGNSA come from the germline V gene. CDR3: CASSLGQVSYNEQFF. The CDR3 DNA reads as TGTGCCAGCAGCTTAGGACAGGTCTCCTACAATGAGCAGTTCTTC.

The chain has TRBV6-1 and TRBJ2-1, with a weak D call TRBD2 (7 bases). In germline, CDR1 is MNHNS, CDR2 SASEGT. Trimming removed 3 bases at V and 8 bases at J, with 11 bases between. The CDR3 has 13 residues. For the CDR3, the DNA is TGTGCCAGCAGTGAGGAGGGGGGGTATGAGCAGTTCTTC. This translates into CASSEEGGYEQFF.

The chain combines TRBV29-1 with TRBJ2-7; 8 positions agree with TRBD1. The germline gives CDR1 SQVTM, CDR2 ANQGSEA. Trimming removed 7 bases from V and 6 bases from J; junction bases left unmatched: 5. The CDR3 is made up of 11 amino acids. CDR3 DNA sequence: TGCAGCGCCTGGACAGGGCGCGAGCAGTACTTC. Protein: CSAWTGREQYF.

The chain links TRBV18 to TRBJ2-5; TRBD2 agrees at 8 bases. The CDR3 contains 16 residues. V was clipped by 2 bases and J by 2 bases; unmatched bases: 7. Germline CDR1 KGHSH, CDR2 LQKENI. As DNA, the CDR3 is TGTGCCAGCTCACCAGGGGCGGGAGGACCGCAAGAGACCCAGTACTTC. The encoded protein is CASSPGAGGPQETQYF. The full variable domain, with the rest looked up from reference TRBV18 and TRBJ2-5, is NAGVMQNPRHLVRRRGQEARLRCSPMKGHSHVYWYRQLPEEGLKFMVYLQKENIIDESGMPKERFSAEFPKEGPSILRIQQVVRGDSAAYFCASSPGAGGPQETQYFGPGTRLLVL.

The chain couples TRBV28 to TRBJ1-5, with 9 positions matching TRBD1. CDR3 length equals 14 residues. J lost 5 bases, V lost 6 bases, and 5 bases had no gene match. Germline values: CDR1 MDHEN, CDR2 SYDVKM. The CDR3 reads CASRGGQGDQPQHF. The DNA of the CDR3 is TGTGCCAGCAGGGGGGGACAGGGAGATCAGCCCCAGCATTTT.

This rearrangement joins TRBV9 to TRBJ2-7, with TRBD2 identical over 8 bases. Germline CDR1 reads SGDLS; CDR2 reads YYNGEE. After removal of 3 bases from V and 6 bases from J, the junction contained 8 bases not matched to a gene. The CDR3 extends over 14 amino acids. Written as DNA, the CDR3 is TGTGCCAGCAGCGCCGCCGGGACTAGAGTCGAGCAGTACTTC. The encoded protein is CASSAAGTRVEQYF.

The chain links TRBV7-9 to TRBJ2-5; TRBD1 matches 9 bases. The CDR3 length is 14 residues. Germline CDR1 reads SEHNR; CDR2 reads FQNEAQ (reference sequence). V dropped 2 bases and J dropped 3; count of bases not matched to a gene: 1. In nucleotides, the CDR3 is TGTGCCAGCAGCTTAAGACAGGGGGAAGAGACCCAGTACTTC. This codes for CASSLRQGEETQYF.

The rearrangement uses TRBV5-1 and TRBJ2-1; 15 nucleotides match TRBD2. V shed 3 bases, J shed 1 base, and the junction held 5 bases outside the gene matches. This CDR3 contains 18 residues. Germline V gives CDR1 SGHRS, CDR2 YFSETQ. The CDR3 region is CASSSGLAGGRSYNEQFF. CDR3 sequence (DNA): TGCGCCAGCAGCTCGGGACTAGCGGGGGGAAGGTCCTACAATGAGCAGTTCTTC.

V usage is TRBV6-1 and J usage is TRBJ2-1; TRBD1 matches 9 bases. This CDR3 has 14 residues. CDR1 MNHNS and CDR2 SASEGT come from the germline V gene. The V and J ends lost 3 bases and 9 bases, in that order; junction bases with no gene match: 6. This chain's CDR3 is CASSDLRTGVEQFF. CDR3 DNA: TGTGCCAGCAGTGACCTCAGGACAGGGGTTGAGCAGTTCTTC.

The chain employs TRBV28 and TRBJ1-2; perhaps TRBD1 as D (6 bases). V was cut by 3 bases and J by 7 bases, with 15 bases left in between. Germline V gene sequence: CDR1 MDHEN, CDR2 SYDVKM. The length of the CDR3 is 14 residues. This chain's CDR3 is CASSFGGASAGYTF. CDR3 nucleotide sequence: TGTGCCAGCAGTTTTGGGGGGGCATCGGCTGGCTACACCTTC.

The chain combines TRBV5-4 with TRBJ2-4; D ambiguous. The V gene lost 2 bases and the J gene lost 0 bases, with 12 bases spanning the gap. Germline lookup yields CDR1 SGHNT and CDR2 YYREEE (reference sequence). This CDR3 contains 16 residues. This CDR3 is CASSFSARLAKNIQYF. DNA for the CDR3: TGTGCCAGCAGCTTTTCAGCGAGACTAGCCAAAAACATTCAGTACTTC.

This clone was detected once. The chain combines TRBV5-4 with TRBJ2-7, with 10 nucleotides matching TRBD2. The CDR3 is 15 amino acids. V trimming: 3 bases; J trimming: 6 bases; junction bases outside the gene matches: 9. The germline V gene encodes CDR1 SGHNT and CDR2 YYREEE (reference sequence). CDR3 nucleotides: TGTGCCAGCAGCTCTCTAGCGGGAGAGGTGGGCGAGCAGTACTTC. It yields the protein CASSSLAGEVGEQYF. The variable domain in full, completed from reference TRBV5-4 and TRBJ2-7, reads ETGVTQSPTHLIKTRGQQVTLRCSSQSGHNTVSWYQQALGQGPQFIFQYYREEENGRGNFPPRFSGLQFPNYSSELNVNALELDDSALYLCASSSLAGEVGEQYFGPGTRLTVT.

The V call is TRBV10-3, the J call TRBJ2-3; a possible D gene is TRBD2 (6 bases). The germline CDR1 and CDR2 sequences are ENHRY and SYGVKD. The CDR3 is 13 residues long. V was shortened by 6 bases and J by 4 bases, with 11 bases between the two germline ends. CDR3 amino acids: CAIRGGTADTQYF. Here the CDR3 DNA reads TGTGCCATCAGGGGCGGGACGGCAGATACGCAGTATTTT.

The chain joins TRBV6-6 to TRBJ1-5; 7 bases map to TRBD1. V lost 2 bases and J lost 8; bases outside the gene matches: 6. Germline CDR1 is MNHNY and CDR2 is SVGAGI (reference sequence). The CDR3 covers 14 residues. CDR3 in amino acids: CASSYRGGGKPQHF. As DNA, the CDR3 is TGTGCCAGCAGTTACAGAGGGGGCGGGAAGCCCCAGCATTTT.

The genes are TRBV14 and TRBJ2-7; D not certain. The CDR3 runs to 16 residues. Germline V gene sequence: CDR1 SGHDN, CDR2 FVKESK. V was clipped by 2 bases and J by 2 bases, with 16 bases between them. This CDR3 reads CASSQSGVAATYEQYF. The CDR3, as DNA: TGTGCCAGCAGCCAATCCGGTGTGGCCGCCACCTACGAGCAGTACTTC.

As concerns this clone: The sample holds other DNA sequences that translate to the same CDR3. The chain recombines TRBV18 with TRBJ2-1; TRBD2 matches 7 bases. Trimming took 1 base from V and 1 from J; bases not matched to a gene: 1. Per the germline V gene, CDR1 is KGHSH and CDR2 is LQKENI. The CDR3 extends over 15 amino acids. The chain's CDR3 is CASSPLGGSYNEQFF. CDR3 nucleotides: TGTGCCAGCTCACCACTGGGGGGGTCCTACAATGAGCAGTTCTTC.

The chain links TRBV7-2 to TRBJ2-7; TRBD1 might be the D (6 bases). Germline CDR1 is SGHTA and CDR2 is FQGNSA. Trimming shortened V by 3 bases and J by 6 bases, and 24 bases separated the two germline ends. The CDR3 runs to 17 residues. CDR3: CASSFPQWAGGGREQYF. The CDR3 DNA is TGTGCCAGCAGCTTTCCTCAGTGGGCTGGGGGCGGGCGCGAGCAGTACTTC.

The chain couples TRBV4-1 to TRBJ2-6; maybe TRBD2 (6 bases). The CDR3 runs to 17 residues. Germline CDR1 and CDR2: MGHRA and YSYEKL. V shed 5 bases and J shed 1 base, with 15 bases lying between them. CDR3 residues: CASSEWYGGSGANVLTF. The CDR3 DNA reads as TGCGCCAGCAGCGAATGGTATGGGGGGTCTGGGGCCAACGTCCTGACTTTC.

The V call is TRBV30, the J call TRBJ2-1, with 13 bases identical to TRBD2. The CDR3 contains 20 residues. J gave up 0 bases and V 3 bases, and 14 bases lay outside the gene matches. The germline gives CDR1 GTSNPN, CDR2 SVGIG (reference sequence). Here the CDR3 reads CAWSPPLTSGRLSSYNEQFF. The CDR3, as DNA: TGTGCCTGGAGCCCCCCTCTGACTAGCGGGAGGCTAAGCTCCTACAATGAGCAGTTCTTC.

The chain uses TRBV11-2 and TRBJ2-3; no reliable D call. Deletions cut 5 bases from V and 5 bases from J, with 14 bases between. This CDR3 comprises 14 residues. Germline V gives CDR1 SGHAT, CDR2 FQNNGV. The CDR3 DNA sequence: TGTGCCAGCAGCAGAACGTCCCCGCGAGATACGCAGTATTTT. This translates into CASSRTSPRDTQYF. The complete variable domain, with remaining parts taken from reference TRBV11-2 and TRBJ2-3, reads EAGVAQSPRYKIIEKRQSVAFWCNPISGHATLYWYQQILGQGPKLLIQFQNNGVVDDSQLPKDRFSAERLKGVDSTLKIQPAKLEDSAVYLCASSRTSPRDTQYFGPGTRLTVL.